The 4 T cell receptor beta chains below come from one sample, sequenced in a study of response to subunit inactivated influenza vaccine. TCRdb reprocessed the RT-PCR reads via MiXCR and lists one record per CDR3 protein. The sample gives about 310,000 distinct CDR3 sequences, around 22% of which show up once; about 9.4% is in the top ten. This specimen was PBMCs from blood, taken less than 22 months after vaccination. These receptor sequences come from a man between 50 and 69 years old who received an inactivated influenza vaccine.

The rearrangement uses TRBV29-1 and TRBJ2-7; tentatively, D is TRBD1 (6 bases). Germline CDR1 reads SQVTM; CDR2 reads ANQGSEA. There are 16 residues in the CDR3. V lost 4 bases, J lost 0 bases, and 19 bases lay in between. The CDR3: CSVGNTRAQGSYEQYF. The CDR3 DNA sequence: TGCAGCGTTGGCAATACCCGGGCACAGGGCTCCTACGAGCAGTACTTC.

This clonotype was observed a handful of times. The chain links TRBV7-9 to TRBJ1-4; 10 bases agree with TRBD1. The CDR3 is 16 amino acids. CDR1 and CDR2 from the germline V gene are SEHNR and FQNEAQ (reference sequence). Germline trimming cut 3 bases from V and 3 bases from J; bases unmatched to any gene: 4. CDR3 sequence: CASSFRQGAPNEKLFF. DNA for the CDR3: TGTGCCAGCAGCTTTCGACAGGGGGCTCCTAATGAAAAACTGTTTTTT.

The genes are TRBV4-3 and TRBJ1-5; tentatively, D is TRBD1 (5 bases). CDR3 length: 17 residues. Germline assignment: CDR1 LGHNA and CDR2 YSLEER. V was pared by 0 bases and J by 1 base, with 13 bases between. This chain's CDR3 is CASSQDYGDFSNQPQHF. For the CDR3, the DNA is TGCGCCAGCAGCCAAGATTATGGGGACTTCAGCAATCAGCCCCAGCATTTT.

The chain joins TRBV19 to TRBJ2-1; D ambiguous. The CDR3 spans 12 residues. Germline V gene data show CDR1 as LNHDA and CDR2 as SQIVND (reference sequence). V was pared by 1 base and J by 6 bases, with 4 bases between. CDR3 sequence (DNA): TGTGCCAGTAGTATAGGCTTCAATGAGCAGTTCTTC. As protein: CASSIGFNEQFF.